What follows describes a single T cell receptor beta chain. Its specific antigen is unknown. Base-call qualities are not available, and no considerably larger clone is one nucleotide away. The data were obtained in a study of shared clonotypes between healthy human individuals (TCRdb year 2020). For context, the study as a whole: Three men and a couple of women, aged 18 to 49 years, made up the cohort. Per donor, three plates each were used for CD4 naive and CD4 memory, two for CD8 naive, and one for CD8 memory. Blood TCR repertoires of roughly 5 healthy adults were deeply sequenced to estimate repertoire size and the extent of clonotype sharing between individuals. To increase sequencing depth and limit assay-specific biases, TCR repertoire library preparation and sequencing were carried out by different laboratories using diverse techniques. Each donor's leukapheresis produced roughly between roughly 0.94 and 9.5 billion PBMCs. What the research found in general, with its limitations: Sampling was limited to blood, and TCR repertoires in tissue likely differ from TCR repertoires in blood. Rarefaction of sorted-subset datasets indicated incomplete sequencing despite the large sequencing depth. Clonotypes shared by all four sorted-subset donors showed higher generation probabilities than non-shared clonotypes. Pairwise subsampling led to the expectation that sequencing depth would affect the degree of clonotype sharing among donors. Across a few donors, about 5.2% of naive CD4, approximately 3.5% of naive CD8, approximately 2.5% of memory CD4, and roughly 0.4% of memory CD8 clonotypes were shared. Because the study included only a small number of donors, the genetic and exposure-history diversity represented was limited. Naive subsets generally had larger estimated clonotype richness than memory subsets.

The donors were healthy, HIV-negative adults with no recently reported acute infections or vaccinations. All donors were Caucasian adults living in Nashville, Tennessee, USA. CD4+ T cells were enriched by magnetic negative selection, after which naive cells were positively selected on CD45RA and the negative fraction was taken as the memory subset. After blood collection by leukapheresis, PBMCs were isolated using Ficoll-Histopaque density gradient centrifugation and then cryopreserved in the vapor phase of liquid nitrogen. Analytical flow cytometry was used to check the purity and quantity of every magnetically sorted T cell population. Genomic DNA was isolated from every sorted fraction and measured by UV absorbance on a Nanodrop 2000c. The junction shows trimming of 6 bases on V and 8 bases on J, plus 14 bases between the germline ends. Counted from cysteine to phenylalanine, this CDR3 has 13 amino acids. The sequence is cut down to CDR3 DNA, 39 bases in frame from base 1. The germline V gene gives CDR1 as LGHNA and CDR2 as YNFKEQ.

Using the deep immunoSEQ assay, multiplex PCR amplified TCR CDR3 regions from genomic DNA. Extracted genomic DNA from each cell subset was spread evenly across all wells of several immunoSEQ 96-well plates, with each plate serving as a replicate. For sorted subsets, 150 to 250 ng of genomic DNA, equivalent to 30,000 or so T cell genomes, went into each replicate PCR. The purified libraries were quantified using a Qubit 3.0 fluorometer, sized with a Bioanalyzer 2100, and then quantified again using the KAPA Library Quantification kit. A separate single-read 150-cycle Illumina NextSeq 550 flow cell was used to sequence each immunoSEQ 96-well plate. Per the source publication's procedure: Because only junctional sequences without quality scores were contained in the immunoSEQ output, filtering matching that applied to full-length reads could not be performed. To assign V/J genes and CDR3, sequences were annotated using PyIR, a Python wrapper for IgBLAST v1.9, with IMGT germline references. Reads were filtered out if the reads had weak V/J assignments (E-value above 1e-6), no CDR3, stop codons, out-of-frame junctions, or ambiguous translated residues. V3J clonotypes were defined as sequences sharing an identical inferred V gene, J gene, and CDR3 amino acid sequence. Percentage overlap between repertoires was computed as shared unique clonotypes divided by the size of the smaller repertoire. Three approaches were used to assess repertoire richness: RTK rarefaction, the Chao1 estimator, and Recon v2.1 estimates of unobserved clonotypes. For all TCRbeta clonotypes obtained by the gDNA method from four donors, generation probabilities were computed with OLGA. TCRdb mirrors the immuneACCESS table, restricted to in-frame sequences. Some clones are absent from its copies; in checked studies, under half trace to an unresolved V gene, and the reason for the others is unknown. For V, J and clone size, that table is used; D and trimming come from the DNA. This sample holds around 1.1 million clones; about 84% were observed only once. The ten biggest clones cover roughly 0.57% of the sample.

Sequenced material: memory CD4+ T cells from PBMCs. The cell subset or site tag for this specimen amounts to: CD45RA-negative fraction. The sequence is built from TRBV4-2 and TRBJ2-1; a confident D gene designation cannot be given. This receptor was identified in a man younger than 30 in good health. Some clones in this sample may be carry-over from other donors' samples. The CDR3 has the sequence CASRLGLADEQFF. The nucleotides are TGTGCCAGCAGATTGGGTTTGGCTGATGAGCAGTTCTTC.